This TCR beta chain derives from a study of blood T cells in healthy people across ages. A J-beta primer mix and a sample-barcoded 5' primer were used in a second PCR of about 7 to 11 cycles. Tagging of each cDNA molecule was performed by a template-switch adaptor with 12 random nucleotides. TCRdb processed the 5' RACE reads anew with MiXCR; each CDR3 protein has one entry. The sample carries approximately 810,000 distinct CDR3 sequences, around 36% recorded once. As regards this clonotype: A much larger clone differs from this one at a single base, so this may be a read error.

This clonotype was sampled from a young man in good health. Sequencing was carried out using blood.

The DNA for the CDR3 is TGTGCCAGCAGCTTTGACAGGAGTCGATACAATGAGCAGTTCTTC. It is translated as CASSFDRSRYNEQFF. This chain connects TRBV7-2 to TRBJ2-1, with D perhaps TRBD1 (6 bases). The V gene's germline CDR1 is SGHTA and CDR2 FQGNSA. CDR3 length equals 15 residues. Trimming stripped 3 bases from V and 4 bases from J, with 13 bases between.